This entry features one T cell receptor beta chain sequence. The V end was cut by 5 bases, the J end by 0 bases, with 10 bases between. This CDR3 is built from 15 residues. Germline-derived CDR1 and CDR2 are KGHSH and LQKENI. This sample stems from a study of OX40 agonist ivuxolimab in advanced cancers. Across the whole study: Patients took ivuxolimab, an agonistic anti-OX40 (CD134) antibody.

Profiling relied on immunoSEQ multiplex PCR, and the TCRdb table lists in-frame clones only, not all of them. The table has about 69,000 clones, about 89% seen once. The sequence was obtained from an adult with an advanced solid tumor such as melanoma, head and neck, liver or kidney cancer. The starting material was CD4+ or CD8+ T cells sorted from blood, obtained in a trial of the OX40 agonist ivuxolimab. V usage is TRBV18 and J usage is TRBJ1-4, with TRBD1 as a possible D gene (5 bases). The CDR3 region has the DNA TGTGCCAGCTCAGGGGCATACGCAACTAATGAAAAACTGTTTTTT. It specifies CASSGAYATNEKLFF.